A selection of T cell receptor beta chains follows, all from one sample in a study of blood T cell repertoires in COVID-19. Only in-frame clones appear in the TCRdb table, and some are missing; sequencing was by immunoSEQ multiplex PCR. The sample contains about 150,000 clones, roughly 87% of which appear only once. Specimen: peripheral blood. Receptors were obtained from an older woman with active or convalescent COVID-19. The CDR3 runs from the conserved cysteine through the conserved F or W. The order of the fields is D gene, V gene, J gene, CDR3 DNA, CDR3 protein. The D gene is left open where the match is weak.

d_gene: -; v_gene: TRBV5-1; j_gene: TRBJ2-7; CDR3nt: TGCGCCAGCAGCTTGGAGGGGCTCGAGCAGTACTTC; CDR3aa: CASSLEGLEQYF
d_gene: -; v_gene: TRBV14; j_gene: TRBJ2-1; CDR3nt: TGTGCCAGCAGCCAAGTTACCGGGACAAGCTACAATGAGCAGTTCTTC; CDR3aa: CASSQVTGTSYNEQFF
d_gene: -; v_gene: TRBV5-1; j_gene: TRBJ2-7; CDR3nt: TGCGCCAGCAGCTTTACGTCTGGGGCAATTTCGTACGAGCAGTACTTC; CDR3aa: CASSFTSGAISYEQYF
d_gene: -; v_gene: TRBV5-4; j_gene: TRBJ2-3; CDR3nt: TGTGCCAGCAGCATCCAGGGGGGTTTCACAGATACGCAGTATTTT; CDR3aa: CASSIQGGFTDTQYF
d_gene: -; v_gene: TRBV5-6; j_gene: TRBJ2-7; CDR3nt: TGTGCCAGCAGCCCCGACAGCTCCTACGAGCAGTACTTC; CDR3aa: CASSPDSSYEQYF
d_gene: TRBD2; v_gene: TRBV19; j_gene: TRBJ2-5; CDR3nt: TGTGCCAGTAGTGACCGTCGCGGGGGCCAAGAGACCCAGTACTTC; CDR3aa: CASSDRRGGQETQYF
d_gene: TRBD2; v_gene: TRBV11-3; j_gene: TRBJ2-3; CDR3nt: TGTGCCAGCAGCACCCGGACTAGCGACACAGATACGCAGTATTTT; CDR3aa: CASSTRTSDTDTQYF
d_gene: -; v_gene: TRBV25-1; j_gene: TRBJ1-4; CDR3nt: TGTGCCAGCAGCGACTCGCGGGCAGAAAAACTGTTTTTT; CDR3aa: CASSDSRAEKLFF
d_gene: TRBD1; v_gene: TRBV19; j_gene: TRBJ1-4; CDR3nt: TGTGCCACACAACAGGGGGATCGTGAAAAACTGTTTTTT; CDR3aa: CATQQGDREKLFF
d_gene: TRBD1; v_gene: TRBV2; j_gene: TRBJ1-1; CDR3nt: TGTGCCGGGGGGACAGAAATGAACACTGAAGCTTTCTTT; CDR3aa: CAGGTEMNTEAFF
d_gene: -; v_gene: TRBV3-1/TRBV3-2; j_gene: TRBJ1-1; CDR3nt: TGTGCCAGCAGCCCTCGACACCGGGGGGCCCAGAGAGCTTTCTTT; CDR3aa: CASSPRHRGAQRAFF
d_gene: -; v_gene: TRBV10-3; j_gene: TRBJ2-2; CDR3nt: TGTGCCATCAGTGAAAGAGGGTCGGGTAACACCGGGGAGCTGTTTTTT; CDR3aa: CAISERGSGNTGELFF
d_gene: TRBD1; v_gene: TRBV19; j_gene: TRBJ1-6; CDR3nt: TGTGCCAGTAGTGGGGACAGTAATTCACCCCTCCACTTT; CDR3aa: CASSGDSNSPLHF